The 25 T cell receptor beta chains given below trace back to one sample, sequenced in a study of shared clonotypes between healthy human individuals. Only in-frame clones appear in the TCRdb table, and some are missing; sequencing was by immunoSEQ multiplex PCR. The table has 2 million to 2.5 million clones, over 90% seen once. Sequencing input: naive CD4+ T cells from PBMCs. As to subset: CD45RA+ positively selected. All receptors come from a young man in good health. Some clones in this sample may be carry-over from other donors' samples.

This rearrangement joins TRBV27 to TRBJ1-3, with D maybe TRBD1 (5 bases). The CDR3 consists of 15 residues. The V end was cut by 4 bases, the J end by 4 bases, with 14 bases between. Germline V gene lookup returns CDR1 MNHEY and CDR2 SMNVEV (reference sequence). The CDR3 loop is CASSSAGTAGNTIYF. The CDR3 coding sequence is TGTGCCAGCAGTTCCGCCGGGACCGCCGGAAACACCATATATTTT.

This chain joins TRBV14 and TRBJ2-5; D call uncertain. CDR1 is SGHDN and CDR2 is FVKESK in the germline V gene. V was shortened by 4 bases and J by 4 bases, with 4 bases between the two germline ends. The CDR3 spans 11 residues. CDR3 sequence (DNA): TGTGCCAGCAGCCGGGCAGAGACCCAGTACTTC. Amino acid sequence: CASSRAETQYF.

This clone was detected a few times. V usage is TRBV10-3 and J usage is TRBJ1-5; no clear D. The germline V gene has CDR1 ENHRY and CDR2 SYGVKD. The CDR3 length is 13 residues. The V gene lost 0 bases and the J gene lost 7 bases, with 7 bases spanning the gap. CDR3 in DNA: TGTGCCATCAGTGAGTCGGAACAGCAGCCCCAGCATTTT. Its protein product is CAISESEQQPQHF.

The CDR3 DNA reads TGTGCCAGCAGCTTGTTTGCGGGAGGTATCGGCGGGGAGCTGTTTTTT. The encoded protein is CASSLFAGGIGGELFF. The chain uses TRBV5-4 and TRBJ2-2; TRBD2 aligns across 8 bases. Per the germline V gene, CDR1 is SGHNT and CDR2 is YYREEE (reference sequence). Trimming at V came to 1 base and at J to 7 bases, leaving 9 bases not matched to a gene. This CDR3 contains 16 residues.

The V gene is TRBV5-1, the J gene TRBJ2-7; 8 bases are a match to TRBD2. The V gene end was trimmed by 3 bases and the J gene end by 6 bases; junction bases not matched to a gene: 5. Germline values: CDR1 SGHRS, CDR2 YFSETQ. The CDR3 extends over 13 amino acids. CDR3 sequence: CASSWSGSTEQYF. DNA for the CDR3: TGCGCCAGCAGCTGGAGCGGGAGTACCGAGCAGTACTTC.

The V call is TRBV6-1, the J call TRBJ1-5; D call uncertain. Germline CDR1 is MNHNS and CDR2 is SASEGT. The CDR3 runs 14 residues. With 6 bases removed from V and 0 bases from J, the gap between germline ends came to 9 bases. CDR3 DNA: TGTGCCAGCAGAAGGCCCAATAGCAATCAGCCCCAGCATTTT. Protein: CASRRPNSNQPQHF.

J is TRBJ1-2 and V is TRBV27; TRBD1 might be the D (5 bases). Germline values: CDR1 MNHEY, CDR2 SMNVEV (reference sequence). This CDR3 comprises 13 residues. Trimming shortened V by 5 bases and J by 5 bases, and 12 bases separated the two germline ends. CDR3 nucleotide sequence: TGTGCCAGCAGTGCGACAGAGGGGTATGGCTACACCTTC. Amino acids: CASSATEGYGYTF.

The chain employs TRBV7-3 and TRBJ2-5; 8 bases are shared with TRBD2. Trimming cost V 5 bases and J 1 base; bases outside gene matches: 3. There are 14 residues in the CDR3. Germline V gives CDR1 SGHTA, CDR2 FQGTGA. CDR3 residues: CASSPTSAQETQYF. The CDR3 DNA follows: TGTGCCAGCAGCCCGACTAGCGCCCAAGAGACCCAGTACTTC.

The CDR3 DNA reads TGTGCCTGGCGCCCCCGACTAGCGGGAGTGCGGAGGGCCAAACAGTACTTC. As protein: CAWRPRLAGVRRAKQYF. This sequence joins TRBV30 and TRBJ2-7, with TRBD2 matching over 12 bases. The CDR3 contains 17 residues. Trimming at V came to 5 bases and at J to 10 bases, leaving 21 bases not matched to a gene. Germline loops: CDR1 GTSNPN, CDR2 SVGIG (reference sequence).

This clone was seen only once. This rearrangement joins TRBV11-2 to TRBJ2-7; D gene unclear. The V end lost 3 bases, the J end lost 6 bases, and 6 bases lay between the germline ends. The germline V gene has CDR1 SGHAT and CDR2 FQNNGV. CDR3 length: 11 amino acids. For the CDR3, the DNA is TGTGCCAGCAGCTTCCACCGCGAGCAGTACTTC. Translated: CASSFHREQYF.

This CDR3 is CASSLNDGVRTEAFF. Written as DNA, the CDR3 is TGTGCCAGCAGCTTGAATGATGGGGTTAGGACTGAAGCTTTCTTT. The rearrangement uses TRBV5-6 and TRBJ1-1; D gene unclear. V lost 1 base to trimming and J lost 5 bases, with 15 bases between them. The germline V gene encodes CDR1 SGHDT and CDR2 YYEEEE. The CDR3 consists of 15 residues.

V gene TRBV7-3 combines with J gene TRBJ2-5, with a tentative D call TRBD1 (7 bases). CDR1 is SGHTA, CDR2 FQGTGA, per germline. The length of the CDR3 is 16 residues. V was clipped by 6 bases and J by 2 bases, with 19 bases between them. The CDR3 reads CASSRGTVPTQETQYF. CDR3 nucleotide sequence: TGTGCCAGCAGTCGGGGGACAGTCCCAACACAAGAGACCCAGTACTTC.

The chain is built from TRBV27 and TRBJ1-1; D gene uncertain. Deletions cut 2 bases from V and 0 bases from J, with 10 bases between. Germline V gives CDR1 MNHEY, CDR2 SMNVEV (reference sequence). The CDR3 is 15 amino acids. The CDR3 region is CASSLGPKMNTEAFF. CDR3 coding DNA: TGTGCCAGCAGTTTAGGACCAAAAATGAACACTGAAGCTTTCTTT.

This clone was detected only a few times. The chain couples TRBV7-2 to TRBJ2-5; no firm D call. The length of the CDR3 is 12 residues. Trimming stripped 5 bases from V and 5 bases from J, with 9 bases between. Germline loops: CDR1 SGHTA, CDR2 FQGNSA. This CDR3 reads CASSQNSETQYF. The CDR3 DNA follows: TGTGCCAGCAGCCAAAACTCGGAGACCCAGTACTTC.

The chain carries TRBV6-5 and TRBJ2-1, with 10 bases identical to TRBD1. CDR1 and CDR2 from the germline V gene are MNHEY and SVGAGI. With V trimmed by 5 bases and J by 8 bases, 9 bases remained unmatched. This CDR3 region has 15 residues. The chain's CDR3 is CASSNRDRGEYEQFF. CDR3 nucleotide sequence: TGTGCCAGCAGTAACCGGGACAGGGGAGAATATGAGCAGTTCTTC.

This clone appeared once. Distinct nucleotide sequences in the sample also encode this CDR3. This sequence joins TRBV6-5 and TRBJ1-2; TRBD1 aligns across 7 bases. V dropped 5 bases and J dropped 2; count of bases not matched to a gene: 5. Germline CDR1 MNHEY, CDR2 SVGAGI. This CDR3 region has 14 residues. The CDR3 loop is CASSRGQDNYGYTF. For the CDR3, the DNA is TGTGCCAGCAGTAGAGGACAGGACAACTATGGCTACACCTTC.

The chain employs TRBV18 and TRBJ1-3; the D is unclear. The V gene lost 4 bases and the J gene lost 0 bases, with 7 bases spanning the gap. This CDR3 has 14 residues. Germline assignment: CDR1 KGHSH and CDR2 LQKENI. CDR3 residues: CASSQQSSGNTIYF. For the CDR3, the DNA is TGTGCCAGCTCACAACAGAGCTCTGGAAACACCATATATTTT.

The rearrangement joins TRBV11-2 to TRBJ2-2; perhaps TRBD2 as D (5 bases). The CDR3 is 16 amino acids. Germline lookup yields CDR1 SGHAT and CDR2 FQNNGV. Trimming shortened V by 7 bases and J by 6 bases, and 21 bases separated the two germline ends. The CDR3 loop is CASTTPGLALAGELFF. In DNA, the CDR3 is TGTGCCAGCACCACACCCGGGCTAGCCTTGGCCGGGGAGCTGTTTTTT.

The chain links TRBV18 to TRBJ1-1, with 7 bases that match TRBD1. The CDR3 consists of 14 residues. J was trimmed by 11 bases and V by 2 bases; bases with no gene match: 11. Per the germline V gene, CDR1 is KGHSH and CDR2 is LQKENI. The CDR3 region has the DNA TGTGCCAGCTCACCAGACAGGGTCGATCGGCGCGCTTTCTTT. Translation: CASSPDRVDRRAFF.

The V gene is TRBV29-1, the J gene TRBJ2-1, with TRBD2 matching over 7 bases. The CDR3 is made up of 15 amino acids. Germline V gives CDR1 SQVTM, CDR2 ANQGSEA. The ends lost 4 bases at V and 7 bases at J; junction bases unmatched: 13. CDR3 sequence: CSVGYRLAAWNEQFF. Here the CDR3 DNA reads TGCAGCGTTGGGTATCGGCTAGCGGCTTGGAATGAGCAGTTCTTC.

The J gene is TRBJ1-2, the V gene TRBV7-8; 9 positions agree with TRBD1. The CDR3 is made up of 15 amino acids. Germline CDR1 and CDR2: SGHVS and FQNEAQ. V lost 5 bases to trimming and J lost 2 bases; unmatched junction nucleotides: 6. CDR3 loop: CASSPDRGSNYGYTF. In DNA form, the CDR3 reads TGTGCCAGCAGCCCGGACAGGGGATCAAACTATGGCTACACCTTC.

The rearrangement uses TRBV5-6 and TRBJ2-3; D unclear. The CDR3 runs 12 residues. Germline assignment: CDR1 SGHDT and CDR2 YYEEEE. V was clipped by 5 bases and J by 4 bases, with 8 bases between them. CDR3 bases: TGTGCCAGCAGTCCAACACCAGATACGCAGTATTTT. Protein: CASSPTPDTQYF.

CDR3 nucleotide sequence: TGTGCCTGGACGGGACACGCGAACACTGAAGCTTTCTTT. Its protein is CAWTGHANTEAFF. The chain has TRBV30 and TRBJ1-1; possibly TRBD1 for D (6 bases). Between the trimmed V and J ends, which lost 4 bases and 1 base, there was a span of 10 bases. The CDR3 contains 13 residues. Germline-derived CDR1 and CDR2 are GTSNPN and SVGIG (reference sequence).

The chain combines TRBV28 with TRBJ2-7; 10 bases align to TRBD2. The V gene's germline CDR1 is MDHEN and CDR2 SYDVKM. The CDR3 has 15 residues. J gave up 3 bases and V 2 bases, and 4 bases lay outside the gene matches. CDR3 DNA sequence: TGTGCCAGCAGTTTAGGGACTAGCGCATACTACGAGCAGTACTTC. This codes for CASSLGTSAYYEQYF.

The chain employs TRBV27 and TRBJ2-7; 13 bases line up with TRBD2. This CDR3 region has 15 residues. V lost 5 bases and J lost 6; bases outside the gene matches: 7. The germline CDR1 and CDR2 sequences are MNHEY and SMNVEV (reference sequence). This CDR3 reads CASSIRLAGGGEQYF. The CDR3 DNA reads as TGTGCCAGCAGTATCAGACTAGCGGGAGGTGGCGAGCAGTACTTC.